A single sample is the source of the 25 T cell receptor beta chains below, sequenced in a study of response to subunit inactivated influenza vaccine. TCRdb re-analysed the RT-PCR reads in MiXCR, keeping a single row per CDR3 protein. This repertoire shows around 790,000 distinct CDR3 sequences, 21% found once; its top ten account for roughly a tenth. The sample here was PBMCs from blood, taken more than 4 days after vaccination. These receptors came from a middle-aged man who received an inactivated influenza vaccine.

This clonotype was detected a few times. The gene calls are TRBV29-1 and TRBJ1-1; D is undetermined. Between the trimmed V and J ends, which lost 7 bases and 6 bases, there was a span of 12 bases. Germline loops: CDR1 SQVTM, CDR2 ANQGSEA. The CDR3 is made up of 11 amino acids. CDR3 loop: CSGAKVSEAFF. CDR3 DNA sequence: TGCAGCGGCGCGAAGGTCTCTGAAGCTTTCTTT.

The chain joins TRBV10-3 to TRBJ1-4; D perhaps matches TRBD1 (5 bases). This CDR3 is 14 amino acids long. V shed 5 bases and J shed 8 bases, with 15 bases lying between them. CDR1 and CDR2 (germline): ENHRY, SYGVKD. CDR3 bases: TGTGCCATCAGTCGAGAAGGGCCAGGGGAAAAACTGTTTTTT. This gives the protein CAISREGPGEKLFF.

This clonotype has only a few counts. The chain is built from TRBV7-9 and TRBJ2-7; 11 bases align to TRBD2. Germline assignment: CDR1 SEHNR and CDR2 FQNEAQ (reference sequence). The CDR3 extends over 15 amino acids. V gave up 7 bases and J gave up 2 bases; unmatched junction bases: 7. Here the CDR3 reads CASIRTSGRAYEQYF. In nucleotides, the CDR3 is TGTGCCAGCATCAGAACTAGCGGGAGAGCCTACGAGCAGTACTTC.

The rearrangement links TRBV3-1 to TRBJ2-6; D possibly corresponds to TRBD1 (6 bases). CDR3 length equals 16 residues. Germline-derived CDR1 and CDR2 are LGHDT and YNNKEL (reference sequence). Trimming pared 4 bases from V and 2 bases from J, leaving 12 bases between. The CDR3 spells CASSPRSGAGANVLTF. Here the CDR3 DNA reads TGTGCCAGCAGCCCCCGATCAGGGGCTGGGGCCAACGTCCTGACTTTC.

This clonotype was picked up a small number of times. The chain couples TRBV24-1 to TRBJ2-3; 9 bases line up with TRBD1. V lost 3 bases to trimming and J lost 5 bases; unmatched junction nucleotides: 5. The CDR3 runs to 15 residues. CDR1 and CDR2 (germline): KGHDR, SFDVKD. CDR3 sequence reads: CATSDPGTGKDTQYF. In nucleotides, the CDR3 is TGTGCCACCAGTGATCCCGGGACAGGGAAAGATACGCAGTATTTT.

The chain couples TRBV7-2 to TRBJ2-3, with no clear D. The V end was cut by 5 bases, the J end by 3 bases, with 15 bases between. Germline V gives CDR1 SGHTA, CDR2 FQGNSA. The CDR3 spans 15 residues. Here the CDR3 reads CASSPLGKGTDTQYF. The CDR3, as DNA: TGTGCCAGCAGCCCTTTAGGAAAGGGAACAGATACGCAGTATTTT.

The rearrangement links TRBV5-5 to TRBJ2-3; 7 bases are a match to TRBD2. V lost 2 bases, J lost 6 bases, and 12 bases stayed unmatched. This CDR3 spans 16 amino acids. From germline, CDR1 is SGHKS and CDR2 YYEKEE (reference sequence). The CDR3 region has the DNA TGTGCCAGCAGCTTCGGACTAGGCGGTACAGCTGATACGCAGTATTTT. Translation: CASSFGLGGTADTQYF. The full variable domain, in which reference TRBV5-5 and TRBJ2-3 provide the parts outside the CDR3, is DAGVTQSPTHLIKTRGQQVTLRCSPISGHKSVSWYQQVLGQGPQFIFQYYEKEERGRGNFPDRFSARQFPNYSSELNVNALLLGDSALYLCASSFGLGGTADTQYFGPGTRLTVL.

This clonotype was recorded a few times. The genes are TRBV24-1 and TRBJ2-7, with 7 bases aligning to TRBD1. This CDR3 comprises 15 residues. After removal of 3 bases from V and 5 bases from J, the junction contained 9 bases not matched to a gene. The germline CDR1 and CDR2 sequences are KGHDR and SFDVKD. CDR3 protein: CATSDPRRQGDEQYF. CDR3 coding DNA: TGTGCCACCAGTGATCCCCGAAGACAGGGAGACGAGCAGTACTTC.

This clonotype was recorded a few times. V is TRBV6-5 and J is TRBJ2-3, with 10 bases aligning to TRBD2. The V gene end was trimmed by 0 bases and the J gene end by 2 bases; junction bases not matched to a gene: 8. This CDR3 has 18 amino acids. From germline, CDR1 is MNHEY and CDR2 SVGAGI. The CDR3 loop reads CASSYSWVLAGDTDTQYF. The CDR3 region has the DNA TGTGCCAGCAGTTACTCTTGGGTTCTAGCGGGGGACACAGATACGCAGTATTTT.

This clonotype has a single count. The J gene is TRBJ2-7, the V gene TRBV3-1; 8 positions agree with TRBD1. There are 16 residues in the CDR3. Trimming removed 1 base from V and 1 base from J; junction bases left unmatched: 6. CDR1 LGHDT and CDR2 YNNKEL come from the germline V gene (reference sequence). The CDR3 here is CASSQGPGQGSYEQYF. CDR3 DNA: TGTGCCAGCAGCCAAGGTCCTGGACAGGGATCCTACGAGCAGTACTTC.

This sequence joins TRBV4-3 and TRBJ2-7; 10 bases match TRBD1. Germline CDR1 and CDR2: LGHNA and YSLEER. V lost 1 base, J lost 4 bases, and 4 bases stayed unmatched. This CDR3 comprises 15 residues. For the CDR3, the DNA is TGCGCCAGCAGCCAAGGACAGGGGGCGGATTACGAGCAGTACTTC. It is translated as CASSQGQGADYEQYF.

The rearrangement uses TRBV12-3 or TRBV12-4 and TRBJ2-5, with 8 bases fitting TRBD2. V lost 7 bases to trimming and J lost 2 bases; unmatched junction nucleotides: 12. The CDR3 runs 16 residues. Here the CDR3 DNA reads TGTGCCAGCATTTCCCCCGGGGTAGCGGGGCAAGAGACCCAGTACTTC. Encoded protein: CASISPGVAGQETQYF.

For the CDR3, the DNA is TGCAGCGTTGAAGGGCTAGAGGCCTACAATGAGCAGTTCTTC. Translated: CSVEGLEAYNEQFF. The V call is TRBV29-1, the J call TRBJ2-1; D gene uncertain. The V end was cut by 1 base, the J end by 2 bases, with 9 bases between. Per the germline V gene, CDR1 is SQVTM and CDR2 is ANQGSEA. The CDR3 has 14 residues.

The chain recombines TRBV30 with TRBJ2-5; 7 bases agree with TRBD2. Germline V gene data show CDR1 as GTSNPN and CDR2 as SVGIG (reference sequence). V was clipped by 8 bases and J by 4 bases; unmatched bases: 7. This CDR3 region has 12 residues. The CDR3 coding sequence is TGTGCCAGAAATGGGGGGGGAGAGACCCAGTACTTC. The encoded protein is CARNGGGETQYF.

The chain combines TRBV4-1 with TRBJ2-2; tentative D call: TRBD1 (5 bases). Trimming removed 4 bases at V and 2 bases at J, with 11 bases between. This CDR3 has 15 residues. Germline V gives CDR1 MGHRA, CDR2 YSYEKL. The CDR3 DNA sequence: TGCGCCAGCAGCCCCTACGACAGAAACACCGGGGAGCTGTTTTTT. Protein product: CASSPYDRNTGELFF.

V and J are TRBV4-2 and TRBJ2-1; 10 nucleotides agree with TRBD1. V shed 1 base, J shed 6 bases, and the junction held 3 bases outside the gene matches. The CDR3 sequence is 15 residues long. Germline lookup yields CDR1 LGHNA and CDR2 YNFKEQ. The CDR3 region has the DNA TGTGCCAGCAGCCAAGGGACAGGGGGTCGCAATGAGCAGTTCTTC. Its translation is CASSQGTGGRNEQFF.

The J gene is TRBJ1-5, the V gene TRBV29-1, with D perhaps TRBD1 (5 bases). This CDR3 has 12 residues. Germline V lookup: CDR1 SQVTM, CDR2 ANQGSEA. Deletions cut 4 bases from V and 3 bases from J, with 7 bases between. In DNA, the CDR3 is TGCAGCGTTGGGGGCTACAATCAGCCCCAGCATTTT. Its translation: CSVGGYNQPQHF.

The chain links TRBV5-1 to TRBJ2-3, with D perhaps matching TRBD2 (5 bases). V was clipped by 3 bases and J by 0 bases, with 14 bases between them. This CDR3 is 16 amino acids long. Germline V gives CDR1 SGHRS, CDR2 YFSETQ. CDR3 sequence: CASSSGSFTSTDTQYF. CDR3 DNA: TGCGCCAGCAGCTCGGGGTCTTTTACTAGCACAGATACGCAGTATTTT.

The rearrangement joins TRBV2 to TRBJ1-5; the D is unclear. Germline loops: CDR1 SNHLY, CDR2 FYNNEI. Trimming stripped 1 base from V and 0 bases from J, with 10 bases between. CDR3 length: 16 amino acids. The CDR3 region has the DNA TGTGCCAGCAGTGAAGTCGGGAATCGTAGCAATCAGCCCCAGCATTTT. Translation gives CASSEVGNRSNQPQHF.

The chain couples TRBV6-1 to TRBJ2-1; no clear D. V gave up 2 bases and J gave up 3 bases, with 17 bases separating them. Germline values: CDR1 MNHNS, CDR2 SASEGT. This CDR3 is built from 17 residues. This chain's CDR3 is CASSEPSGGGGYNEQFF. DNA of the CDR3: TGTGCCAGCAGTGAACCCTCGGGTGGCGGTGGCTACAATGAGCAGTTCTTC.

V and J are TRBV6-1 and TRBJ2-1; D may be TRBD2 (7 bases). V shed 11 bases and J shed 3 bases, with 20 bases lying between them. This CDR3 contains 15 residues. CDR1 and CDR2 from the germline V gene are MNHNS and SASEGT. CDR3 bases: TGTGCCGCCCGTGGGGCGGGGGCTTTCTACAATGAGCAGTTCTTC. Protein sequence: CAARGAGAFYNEQFF.

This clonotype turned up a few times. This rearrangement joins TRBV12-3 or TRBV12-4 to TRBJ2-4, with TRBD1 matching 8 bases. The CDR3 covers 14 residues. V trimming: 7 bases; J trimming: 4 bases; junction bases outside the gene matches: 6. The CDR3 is CASTPDREKNIQYF. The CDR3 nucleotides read TGTGCCAGCACTCCGGACAGGGAAAAAAACATTCAGTACTTC.

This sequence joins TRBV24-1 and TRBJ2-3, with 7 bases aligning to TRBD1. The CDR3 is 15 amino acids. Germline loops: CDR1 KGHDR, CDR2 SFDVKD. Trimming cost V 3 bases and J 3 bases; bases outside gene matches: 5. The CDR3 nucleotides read TGTGCCACCAGTGATGCCCTACAGGGGACAGATACGCAGTATTTT. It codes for CATSDALQGTDTQYF.

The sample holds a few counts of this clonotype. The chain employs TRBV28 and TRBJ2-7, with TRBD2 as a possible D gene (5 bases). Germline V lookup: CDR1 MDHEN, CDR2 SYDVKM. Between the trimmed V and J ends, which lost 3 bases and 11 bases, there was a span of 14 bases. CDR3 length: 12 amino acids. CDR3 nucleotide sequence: TGTGCCAGCAGTTTTCAGCTAGGGAGTAAGTACTTC. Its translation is CASSFQLGSKYF. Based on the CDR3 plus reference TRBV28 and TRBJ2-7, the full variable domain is DVKVTQSSRYLVKRTGEKVFLECVQDMDHENMFWYRQDPGLGLRLIYFSYDVKMKEKGDIPEGYSVSREKKERFSLILESASTNQTSMYLCASSFQLGSKYFGPGTRLTVT.

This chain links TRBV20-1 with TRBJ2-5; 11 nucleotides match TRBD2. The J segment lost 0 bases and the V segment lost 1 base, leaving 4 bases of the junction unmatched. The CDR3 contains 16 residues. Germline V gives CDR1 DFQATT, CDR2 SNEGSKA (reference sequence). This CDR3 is CSARGASGRNQETQYF. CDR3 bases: TGCAGTGCTAGAGGGGCTAGCGGGAGGAACCAAGAGACCCAGTACTTC.